The 16 T cell receptor beta chains listed next were all sequenced from one sample in a study of blood T cells in healthy people across ages. Then a second PCR, running about 6 to 12 cycles, was carried out with a sample-barcoded 5' primer and a J-beta primer mix. One entry per CDR3 protein, called by TCRdb with MiXCR from the 5' RACE reads. This sample carries roughly 1,500,000 distinct CDR3 sequences, 42% of them seen once, and the ten largest clones take under 8%. The sequencing input was blood. These receptors all stem from a young woman in good health.

About this clonotype itself: The CDR3 does not close with the conserved phenylalanine or tryptophan, likely indicating a read error. This chain connects TRBV5-1 to TRBJ2-5; TRBD2 might be the D (7 bases). Germline CDR1 SGHRS, CDR2 YFSETQ. The CDR3 runs to 15 residues. Trimming stripped 3 bases from V and 2 bases from J, with 14 bases between. CDR3 sequence: CASSSGGGNQETQYL. CDR3 in DNA: TGCGCCAGCAGCTCCGGCGGGGGCAATCAAGAGACCCAGTACTTA.

The V and J genes are TRBV2 and TRBJ1-2; TRBD1 aligns across 7 bases. The CDR3 totals 16 residues. V trimming: 6 bases; J trimming: 8 bases; junction bases outside the gene matches: 18. The germline V gene has CDR1 SNHLY and CDR2 FYNNEI. CDR3 DNA: TGTGCCAGCAGCTTCCTTTTGGGACAGCCGAGGGGCGGCTACACCTTC. Its protein product is CASSFLLGQPRGGYTF.

The genes are TRBV2 and TRBJ1-1, with a possible D match to TRBD1 (6 bases). Germline V lookup: CDR1 SNHLY, CDR2 FYNNEI. The V gene lost 4 bases and the J gene lost 3 bases, with 12 bases spanning the gap. The CDR3 is 14 residues long. This CDR3 reads CASSVQGRDTEAFF. The CDR3 DNA reads TGTGCCAGCAGTGTGCAGGGGAGGGACACTGAAGCTTTCTTT.

V gene TRBV9 combines with J gene TRBJ2-3, with 10 bases that match TRBD2. The CDR3 sequence is 17 residues long. V lost 4 bases to trimming and J lost 10 bases; unmatched junction nucleotides: 18. Germline V lookup: CDR1 SGDLS, CDR2 YYNGEE. The CDR3 coding sequence is TGTGCCAGCAGCTTCTCTCACCTAGCGGGGGCCGGTGATGCGCAGTATTTT. This sequence encodes CASSFSHLAGAGDAQYF.

This clonotype was picked up a small number of times. V gene TRBV14 combines with J gene TRBJ1-2, with D perhaps TRBD1 (5 bases). V was pared by 3 bases and J by 4 bases, with 9 bases between. The germline CDR1 and CDR2 sequences are SGHDN and FVKESK. The CDR3 loop spans 13 amino acids. The CDR3 nucleotides are TGTGCCAGCAGCCAGGGGCTCGGCTATGGCTACACCTTC. Protein sequence: CASSQGLGYGYTF.

The V gene is TRBV4-1, the J gene TRBJ2-3; 9 nucleotides align to TRBD2. CDR1 is MGHRA and CDR2 is YSYEKL in the germline V gene. The CDR3 is made up of 15 amino acids. V lost 0 bases, J lost 6 bases, and 4 bases stayed unmatched. This CDR3 is CASSQEGGGDDTQYF. The CDR3 DNA sequence: TGCGCCAGCAGCCAAGAAGGCGGGGGGGATGATACGCAGTATTTT.

This clonotype was seen many times. The rearrangement links TRBV4-1 to TRBJ2-7, with D tentatively TRBD2 (5 bases). V was cut by 2 bases and J by 2 bases, with 10 bases left in between. The CDR3 sequence is 14 residues long. Germline lookup yields CDR1 MGHRA and CDR2 YSYEKL. CDR3 sequence (DNA): TGCGCCAGCAGCCAAAAGGACGGGACCTACGAGCAGTACTTC. It encodes CASSQKDGTYEQYF.

The chain employs TRBV20-1 and TRBJ2-3, with 9 nucleotides matching TRBD2. The CDR3 contains 16 residues. CDR1 is DFQATT, CDR2 SNEGSKA, per germline (reference sequence). The ends lost 0 bases at V and 3 bases at J; junction bases unmatched: 7. This CDR3 reads CSARELAGARTDTQYF. CDR3 DNA: TGCAGTGCTAGAGAGTTAGCGGGAGCTAGAACAGATACGCAGTATTTT.

This clonotype showed up just a few times. V gene TRBV4-1 combines with J gene TRBJ2-1, with TRBD2 matching over 8 bases. V lost 4 bases to trimming and J lost 5 bases; unmatched junction nucleotides: 16. The CDR3 spans 18 residues. Germline loops: CDR1 MGHRA, CDR2 YSYEKL. This chain's CDR3 is CASSLSQALAGVNNEQFF. CDR3 in DNA: TGCGCCAGCAGCCTCTCTCAGGCCCTAGCGGGCGTAAACAATGAGCAGTTCTTC.

This clonotype appeared a few times. This sequence joins TRBV6-5 and TRBJ2-7, with 12 bases matching TRBD2. CDR1 is MNHEY, CDR2 SVGAGI, per germline. This CDR3 comprises 19 residues. V shed 2 bases and J 1 base; nucleotides not matched to a gene: 12. CDR3 protein: CASSYMLLAGGGSSYEQYF. CDR3 DNA sequence: TGTGCCAGCAGTTACATGCTACTAGCGGGAGGAGGTAGTTCCTACGAGCAGTACTTC.

This clonotype was seen only a few times. The genes are TRBV9 and TRBJ1-2, with D hard to call. CDR1 is SGDLS, CDR2 YYNGEE, per germline. There are 13 residues in the CDR3. Trimming pared 3 bases from V and 7 bases from J, leaving 13 bases between. DNA for the CDR3: TGTGCCAGCAGCGCCGGAACGTCGGTTGGCTACACCTTC. Residues: CASSAGTSVGYTF.

The chain employs TRBV5-1 and TRBJ2-7; possible D gene TRBD1, 5 bases. The CDR3 has 17 residues. Germline loops: CDR1 SGHRS, CDR2 YFSETQ. The V and J ends lost 0 bases and 4 bases respectively, with 20 bases between them. The CDR3 DNA reads as TGCGCCAGCAGCTTGGTATCACCAGGGTTGTTCCCTTACGAGCAGTACTTC. Amino acids: CASSLVSPGLFPYEQYF.

There are a few counts of this clonotype. The V gene is TRBV12-3 or TRBV12-4, the J gene TRBJ1-5, with a possible D match to TRBD1 (6 bases). There are 15 residues in the CDR3. V was trimmed by 2 bases and J by 6 bases, leaving 14 bases between them. The CDR3 sequence is CASSLLGAQFQPQHF. The CDR3 DNA is TGTGCCAGCAGTTTATTGGGGGCGCAGTTTCAGCCCCAGCATTTT.

The gene calls are TRBV7-8 and TRBJ2-4, with D tentatively TRBD1 (7 bases). Trimming shortened V by 3 bases and J by 0 bases, and 9 bases separated the two germline ends. CDR3 length equals 15 residues. Looked up from germline, CDR1 is SGHVS and CDR2 is FQNEAQ. CDR3 coding DNA: TGTGCCAGCAGCTTCAGGGGGGCAGCCAAAAACATTCAGTACTTC. It is translated as CASSFRGAAKNIQYF.

The V and J genes are TRBV11-2 and TRBJ1-1, with a possible D match to TRBD1 (5 bases). The CDR3 extends over 11 amino acids. The germline gives CDR1 SGHAT, CDR2 FQNNGV. V was shortened by 5 bases and J by 11 bases, with 12 bases between the two germline ends. DNA of the CDR3: TGTGCCAGCAGCCCGGGGGATAAGGCTTTCTTT. Its protein product is CASSPGDKAFF.

J is TRBJ1-4 and V is TRBV29-1; 9 bases are shared with TRBD1. The length of the CDR3 is 12 residues. The germline V gene encodes CDR1 SQVTM and CDR2 ANQGSEA. J was trimmed by 8 bases and V by 7 bases; bases with no gene match: 5. The chain's CDR3 is CSGGQGGEKLFF. In nucleotides, the CDR3 is TGCAGCGGGGGACAGGGAGGGGAAAAACTGTTTTTT.